This TCR beta chain was recovered during a study of T cell changes during pregnancy in multiple sclerosis. In this sample, this clone turned up once. This table comes from immunoSEQ multiplex PCR, and its TCRdb copy is limited to in-frame clones, with some not included. The sample shows approximately 90,000 clones, about 89% of them seen only once. Germline-derived CDR1 and CDR2 are SGHVS and FNYEAQ. CDR3 length: 15 amino acids. Trimming removed 4 bases from V and 2 bases from J, with 15 bases in between. The specimen comprised peripheral blood, sampled in the first trimester of pregnancy. The sequence was collected from a female donor with multiple sclerosis, enrolled in a pregnancy study. This rearrangement joins TRBV7-6 to TRBJ2-7; maybe TRBD1 (7 bases). As DNA, the CDR3 is TGTGCCAGCAGCTCGGGGGACAGATTTACCTACGAGCAGTACTTC. Translation: CASSSGDRFTYEQYF.